This is a list of T cell receptor beta chains from one sample in a study of cytomegalovirus exposure and HLA in healthy donors. Sequenced by immunoSEQ multiplex PCR; TCRdb stores in-frame clones only, minus some. Of about 120,000 clones detected, roughly four fifths appear once; the ten largest clones hold 1.4% to 1.5%. Sequencing used PBMCs. The receptors come from a young woman in good health and CMV-seronegative. Each CDR3 is given with its conserved first and last residue. Each record gives: clone size, CDR3 length, J gene, D gene, V gene, CDR3 protein, CDR3 DNA. A D gene is named only where the DNA matches it firmly. Where a row states a size, it is once, few, many or the class of an expanded clone; other rows omit it.

abundance: few; len: 15; j_gene: TRBJ2-3; d_gene: -; v_gene: TRBV7-2; CDR3aa: CASSFTGEHTDTQYF; CDR3nt: TGTGCCAGCAGCTTCACGGGAGAACACACAGATACGCAGTATTTT
abundance: -; len: 17; j_gene: TRBJ2-3; d_gene: TRBD2; v_gene: TRBV2; CDR3aa: CASSSQGGGGWTDTQYF; CDR3nt: TGTGCCAGCAGTAGTCAAGGCGGGGGGGGTTGGACAGATACGCAGTATTTT
abundance: once; len: 15; j_gene: TRBJ2-1; d_gene: TRBD1; v_gene: TRBV4-3; CDR3aa: CASSHDREINNEQFF; CDR3nt: TGCGCCAGCAGCCACGACAGGGAAATCAACAATGAGCAGTTCTTC
abundance: few; len: 16; j_gene: TRBJ1-2; d_gene: TRBD1; v_gene: TRBV19; CDR3aa: CASSPGQGFGMGGYTF; CDR3nt: TGTGCCAGTAGTCCCGGACAGGGGTTTGGGATGGGTGGCTACACCTTC
abundance: -; len: 14; j_gene: TRBJ1-1; d_gene: TRBD1; v_gene: TRBV5-1; CDR3aa: CASSPGGLNTEAFF; CDR3nt: TGCGCCAGCAGCCCAGGGGGCTTGAACACTGAAGCTTTCTTT
abundance: -; len: 14; j_gene: TRBJ2-3; d_gene: -; v_gene: TRBV25-1; CDR3aa: CASSPQIGTDTQYF; CDR3nt: TGTGCCAGCAGTCCCCAGATTGGCACAGATACGCAGTATTTT
abundance: -; len: 14; j_gene: TRBJ2-2; d_gene: TRBD2; v_gene: TRBV19; CDR3aa: CASRTSANTGELFF; CDR3nt: TGTGCCAGTCGGACTAGCGCGAACACCGGGGAGCTGTTTTTT
abundance: -; len: 15; j_gene: TRBJ1-1; d_gene: -; v_gene: TRBV6-5; CDR3aa: CASKNSDRFNTEAFF; CDR3nt: TGTGCCAGCAAGAATTCGGACAGATTCAACACTGAAGCTTTCTTT
abundance: -; len: 15; j_gene: TRBJ2-7; d_gene: -; v_gene: TRBV6-5; CDR3aa: CASRIDGVSTYEQYF; CDR3nt: TGTGCCAGCAGAATCGACGGGGTTTCGACCTACGAGCAGTACTTC
abundance: -; len: 13; j_gene: TRBJ1-1; d_gene: TRBD1; v_gene: TRBV5-4; CDR3aa: CASSLGGTGEAFF; CDR3nt: TGTGCCAGCAGCTTGGGGGGGACAGGTGAAGCTTTCTTT
abundance: -; len: 14; j_gene: TRBJ2-7; d_gene: TRBD1; v_gene: TRBV18; CDR3aa: CASSPGQGAREQYF; CDR3nt: TGTGCCAGCTCACCGGGACAGGGGGCTCGGGAGCAGTACTTC
abundance: -; len: 17; j_gene: TRBJ1-5; d_gene: TRBD1; v_gene: TRBV30; CDR3aa: CAWSAPGTDYSNQPQHF; CDR3nt: TGTGCCTGGAGTGCCCCCGGGACAGATTATAGCAATCAGCCCCAGCATTTT
abundance: -; len: 18; j_gene: TRBJ2-4; d_gene: TRBD2; v_gene: TRBV19; CDR3aa: CASTSGTSGGLAKNIQYF; CDR3nt: TGTGCCAGTACATCCGGGACTAGCGGGGGCTTAGCCAAAAACATTCAGTACTTC
abundance: once; len: 16; j_gene: TRBJ2-1; d_gene: TRBD2; v_gene: TRBV11-3; CDR3aa: CASSLGLASGDPQQFF; CDR3nt: TGTGCCAGCAGCTTAGGCTTGGCTAGCGGGGACCCCCAGCAGTTCTTC
abundance: -; len: 17; j_gene: TRBJ1-5; d_gene: -; v_gene: TRBV5-5; CDR3aa: CASSSLQGIYSNQPQHF; CDR3nt: TGTGCCAGCAGTTCCTTGCAGGGAATATATAGCAATCAGCCCCAGCATTTT
abundance: -; len: 15; j_gene: TRBJ2-2; d_gene: -; v_gene: TRBV27; CDR3aa: CASSLQGLYTGELFF; CDR3nt: TGTGCCAGCAGTCTACAGGGATTGTATACCGGGGAGCTGTTTTTT
abundance: -; len: 15; j_gene: TRBJ1-1; d_gene: TRBD1; v_gene: TRBV15; CDR3aa: CAASTRQGPGTEAFF; CDR3nt: TGTGCCGCCAGCACTCGACAGGGCCCAGGAACTGAAGCTTTCTTT
abundance: -; len: 14; j_gene: TRBJ1-3; d_gene: -; v_gene: TRBV4-2; CDR3aa: CASSLTGTGNTIYF; CDR3nt: TGTGCCAGCAGCCTTACAGGGACCGGAAACACCATATATTTT
abundance: -; len: 15; j_gene: TRBJ2-7; d_gene: TRBD1; v_gene: TRBV9; CDR3aa: CASSVGPRQGYEQYF; CDR3nt: TGTGCCAGCAGCGTAGGCCCGAGACAGGGCTACGAGCAGTACTTC
abundance: -; len: 18; j_gene: TRBJ1-2; d_gene: TRBD1; v_gene: TRBV5-1; CDR3aa: CASSSAPPGQGDYYGYTF; CDR3nt: TGCGCCAGCAGCTCGGCTCCTCCGGGACAGGGGGATTACTATGGCTACACCTTC
abundance: -; len: 17; j_gene: TRBJ1-5; d_gene: TRBD1; v_gene: TRBV5-5; CDR3aa: CASSLSGTGGNNQPQHF; CDR3nt: TGTGCCAGCAGCTTATCCGGGACAGGGGGCAACAATCAGCCCCAGCATTTT
abundance: -; len: 14; j_gene: TRBJ2-3; d_gene: -; v_gene: TRBV1; CDR3aa: CTSPSGRAADTQYF; CDR3nt: TGCACCAGCCCTAGCGGGAGGGCCGCAGATACGCAGTATTTT